The 26 T cell receptor beta chains below were found in one sample sequenced in a study of blood T cells in healthy people across ages (dated by TCRdb to between 2014 and 2016). The method behind the library was 5' RACE. The instrument given in TCRdb is Illumina HiSeq 2500. The second PCR ran for roughly 7 to 12 cycles and used a J-beta primer mix along with a sample-barcoded 5' primer. TCRdb ran its own pipeline on the public reads, namely fastp trimming at Q25 and MiXCR clone calling, and kept in-frame beta chains. Entries are consolidated by CDR3 protein sequence, retaining the most common genes and DNA. Counted in this sample were over a million distinct CDR3 sequences; approximately 59% of them appeared once. 5.5% to 8% of the sample belongs to the ten largest clones. The specimen was blood. Every receptor here comes from a man between 18 and 35 years old in good health.

The CDR3 DNA is TGCAGTGTTCCGGACCAACGGGGCTCCTACGAGCAGTACTTC. It specifies CSVPDQRGSYEQYF. The chain couples TRBV20-1 to TRBJ2-7, with a tentative D call TRBD2 (5 bases). The CDR3 length is 14 residues. Deletions cut 7 bases from V and 0 bases from J, with 16 bases between. Germline V lookup: CDR1 DFQATT, CDR2 SNEGSKA (reference sequence).

This chain joins TRBV7-9 and TRBJ2-3; 9 nucleotides match TRBD1. Germline CDR1 and CDR2: SEHNR and FQNEAQ (reference sequence). CDR3 length: 15 amino acids. V trimming: 3 bases; J trimming: 4 bases; junction bases outside the gene matches: 5. The CDR3 region has the DNA TGTGCCAGCAGCTTCTTCCGGACAGGGGCAGATACGCAGTATTTT. It encodes CASSFFRTGADTQYF.

The chain employs TRBV7-9 and TRBJ2-7; the D is unclear. V was shortened by 0 bases and J by 7 bases, with 10 bases between the two germline ends. Germline assignment: CDR1 SEHNR and CDR2 FQNEAQ (reference sequence). The CDR3 has 13 residues. CDR3 sequence: CASSLASYREQYF. The CDR3 bases are TGTGCCAGCAGCTTAGCGAGCTACCGGGAGCAGTACTTC.

This rearrangement joins TRBV7-9 to TRBJ2-1, with TRBD2 identical over 7 bases. V lost 5 bases, J lost 8 bases, and 15 bases stayed unmatched. The CDR3 is 16 residues long. Germline V lookup: CDR1 SEHNR, CDR2 FQNEAQ (reference sequence). The CDR3 loop is CASSPPSGGSYYEQFF. CDR3 bases: TGTGCCAGCAGCCCACCCTCTGGCGGGAGTTATTATGAGCAGTTCTTC.

Only one count was recorded for this clonotype. The chain links TRBV13 to TRBJ2-1, with 8 positions matching TRBD2. Germline V CDR1 and CDR2: PRHDT, FYEKMQ (reference sequence). V was clipped by 5 bases and J by 0 bases; unmatched bases: 3. The CDR3 is made up of 15 amino acids. CDR3: CASSKRGISYNEQFF. The CDR3 DNA follows: TGTGCCAGCAGCAAGCGGGGGATCTCCTACAATGAGCAGTTCTTC.

V usage is TRBV25-1 and J usage is TRBJ1-1; D not certain. V was cut by 2 bases and J by 7 bases, with 2 bases left in between. The length of the CDR3 is 10 residues. Germline loops: CDR1 MGHDK, CDR2 SYGVNS. The CDR3 region has the DNA TGTGCCAGCAGTGAAAATGAAGCTTTCTTT. As protein: CASSENEAFF. Full variable domain (rest looked up from reference TRBV25-1 and TRBJ1-1): EADIYQTPRYLVIGTGKKITLECSQTMGHDKMYWYQQDPGMELHLIHYSYGVNSTEKGDLSSESTVSRIRTEHFPLTLESARPSHTSQYLCASSENEAFFGQGTRLTVV.

The chain has TRBV2 and TRBJ2-3, with D perhaps TRBD2 (5 bases). Germline V gene data show CDR1 as SNHLY and CDR2 as FYNNEI. The CDR3 is 13 residues long. V was pared by 8 bases and J by 2 bases, with 11 bases between. CDR3 DNA sequence: TGTGCCAGCCAAAGCGGAGACACAGATACGCAGTATTTT. It yields the protein CASQSGDTDTQYF. Full variable domain (remainder filled in from reference TRBV2 and TRBJ2-3): EPEVTQTPSHQVTQMGQEVILRCVPISNHLYFYWYRQILGQKVEFLVSFYNNEISEKSEIFDDQFSVERPDGSNFTLKIRSTKLEDSAMYFCASQSGDTDTQYFGPGTRLTVL.

V gene TRBV29-1 combines with J gene TRBJ1-1; TRBD1 matches at 7 bases. CDR1 and CDR2 (germline): SQVTM, ANQGSEA. After removal of 4 bases from V and 3 bases from J, the junction contained 8 bases not matched to a gene. The CDR3 length is 14 residues. The CDR3 loop reads CSVGRDSFYTEAFF. The CDR3 DNA sequence: TGCAGCGTTGGTAGGGACAGTTTCTACACTGAAGCTTTCTTT.

This chain connects TRBV4-2 to TRBJ2-5; D possibly corresponds to TRBD2 (5 bases). The CDR3 extends over 12 amino acids. The V end was cut by 4 bases, the J end by 11 bases, with 14 bases between. Germline lookup yields CDR1 LGHNA and CDR2 YNFKEQ. This CDR3 is CASSPLYGEQYF. The CDR3 coding sequence is TGTGCCAGCAGCCCCCTGTACGGGGAGCAGTACTTC.

As regards this clonotype: At one end, the junction sequence differs from germline, possibly due to a read error. The V and J genes are TRBV20-1 and TRBJ2-5, with D perhaps TRBD1 (6 bases). CDR3 length: 11 residues. CDR1 and CDR2 (germline): DFQATT, SNEGSKA (reference sequence). CDR3 residues: CSAKQGEAQYF. The CDR3 DNA follows: TGCAGTGCTAAACAGGGAGAGGCCCAGTACTTC.

This clonotype was counted many times. The J gene is TRBJ2-5, the V gene TRBV20-1; a weak D match, TRBD1 (6 bases). CDR3 size: 15 residues. V dropped 0 bases and J dropped 4 bases, with 15 bases sitting between them. Germline CDR1 DFQATT, CDR2 SNEGSKA (reference sequence). CDR3 DNA sequence: TGCAGTGCTAGAGATCTCGCAGGCAGGGGAGAGACCCAGTACTTC. It yields the protein CSARDLAGRGETQYF.

The chain couples TRBV5-1 to TRBJ2-3; D unclear. This CDR3 has 16 residues. V shed 4 bases and J shed 1 base, with 16 bases lying between them. CDR1 is SGHRS, CDR2 YFSETQ, per germline. As DNA, the CDR3 is TGCGCCAGCAGCCCCCGTCGTTACTCTGGCACAGATACGCAGTATTTT. It specifies CASSPRRYSGTDTQYF.

V usage is TRBV6-6 and J usage is TRBJ1-1; tentatively, D is TRBD1 (6 bases). The CDR3 length is 14 residues. Germline lookup yields CDR1 MNHNY and CDR2 SVGAGI (reference sequence). Trimming cost V 2 bases and J 1 base, with 8 bases left between them. The CDR3 reads CASSYPGENTEAFF. The CDR3 coding sequence is TGTGCCAGCAGTTACCCAGGGGAGAACACTGAAGCTTTCTTT.

The chain couples TRBV20-1 to TRBJ2-1; 10 nucleotides match TRBD2. CDR1 and CDR2 (germline): DFQATT, SNEGSKA (reference sequence). Losses at the gene ends were 1 base for V and 10 bases for J; bases not matched to a gene: 7. The CDR3 is 14 amino acids. The CDR3 reads CSARVLAGAREQFF. CDR3 nucleotide sequence: TGCAGTGCTAGAGTGCTAGCGGGAGCACGGGAGCAGTTCTTC.

This clonotype showed up just a few times. This chain links TRBV5-1 with TRBJ2-3; 7 bases map to TRBD2. The CDR3 has 16 amino acids. Trimming cost V 2 bases and J 3 bases; bases outside gene matches: 9. Per germline, CDR1 SGHRS and CDR2 YFSETQ. The DNA of the CDR3 is TGCGCCAGCAGCTTTGGGAGGGCGGGAAGGACAGATACGCAGTATTTT. This encodes CASSFGRAGRTDTQYF. The variable domain in full, with the rest retrieved from reference TRBV5-1 and TRBJ2-3, is KAGVTQTPRYLIKTRGQQVTLSCSPISGHRSVSWYQQTPGQGLQFLFEYFSETQRNKGNFPGRFSGRQFSNSRSEMNVSTLELGDSALYLCASSFGRAGRTDTQYFGPGTRLTVL.

The chain has TRBV7-2 and TRBJ1-4; 8 bases are a match to TRBD1. V lost 1 base to trimming and J lost 0 bases; unmatched junction nucleotides: 1. CDR1 is SGHTA and CDR2 is FQGNSA in the germline V gene. The CDR3 covers 16 residues. The CDR3 sequence: CASSLVGQATNEKLFF. CDR3 DNA sequence: TGTGCCAGCAGCTTAGTGGGACAGGCAACTAATGAAAAACTGTTTTTT.

V is TRBV20-1 and J is TRBJ1-5, with TRBD1 matching over 9 bases. Germline V gene lookup returns CDR1 DFQATT and CDR2 SNEGSKA (reference sequence). V lost 3 bases and J lost 2; bases outside the gene matches: 2. This CDR3 has 14 residues. The CDR3 here is CSARWDRGNQPQHF. CDR3 DNA sequence: TGCAGTGCTAGGTGGGACAGGGGCAATCAGCCCCAGCATTTT.

This clonotype was seen only a few times. The germline gene is not matched at one end of the junction; a read error may be the cause. The rearrangement links TRBV6-1 to TRBJ2-1; 10 nucleotides line up with TRBD2. Germline V gene sequence: CDR1 MNHNS, CDR2 SASEGT. The CDR3 loop spans 14 amino acids. The CDR3 sequence is CASIGLAGDNEQFF. The CDR3 region has the DNA TGTGCCAGCATTGGGCTAGCGGGGGACAATGAGCAGTTCTTT.

V is TRBV20-1 and J is TRBJ1-1, with 7 bases matching TRBD1. V dropped 0 bases and J dropped 8; count of bases not matched to a gene: 6. In germline, CDR1 is DFQATT, CDR2 SNEGSKA (reference sequence). The CDR3 is made up of 13 amino acids. The CDR3 spells CSARDNGGGEAFF. Here the CDR3 DNA reads TGCAGTGCTAGAGATAACGGAGGGGGCGAAGCTTTCTTT.

V gene TRBV12-3 or TRBV12-4 combines with J gene TRBJ1-1, with D possibly TRBD1 on 5 matching bases. Trimming took 5 bases from V and 4 from J, leaving 20 bases between them. The CDR3 is made up of 16 amino acids. The CDR3 is CASSPRGRRVTTEAFF. The DNA for the CDR3 is TGTGCCAGCAGTCCCCGGGGACGGCGGGTGACCACTGAAGCTTTCTTT.

The chain couples TRBV5-1 to TRBJ1-2; 7 bases agree with TRBD1. The CDR3 runs 14 residues. Germline loops: CDR1 SGHRS, CDR2 YFSETQ. After removal of 4 bases from V and 10 bases from J, the junction contained 13 bases not matched to a gene. Here the CDR3 reads CASSPTRTGRDYTF. The CDR3 DNA sequence: TGCGCCAGCAGCCCTACTCGGACAGGCCGGGACTACACCTTC.

A single count supports this clonotype. The chain joins TRBV7-2 to TRBJ2-1; D uncertain. Germline V CDR1 and CDR2: SGHTA, FQGNSA. Trimming shortened V by 1 base and J by 8 bases, and 12 bases separated the two germline ends. This CDR3 is built from 14 residues. CDR3 region: CASSLVVLVDEQFF. DNA of the CDR3: TGTGCCAGCAGCTTAGTGGTATTGGTCGATGAGCAGTTCTTC. Full variable domain (outside the CDR3, taken from reference TRBV7-2 and TRBJ2-1): GAGVSQSPSNKVTEKGKDVELRCDPISGHTALYWYRQSLGQGLEFLIYFQGNSAPDKSGLPSDRFSAERTGGSVSTLTIQRTQQEDSAVYLCASSLVVLVDEQFFGPGTRLTVL.

The rearrangement links TRBV20-1 to TRBJ2-7; TRBD1 or TRBD2 may be the D gene (5 bases each). The V gene's germline CDR1 is DFQATT and CDR2 SNEGSKA (reference sequence). Trimming took 6 bases from V and 9 from J, leaving 21 bases between them. The length of the CDR3 is 13 residues. In DNA form, the CDR3 reads TGCAGTGCCCCGGGACCTAACTCCCTACGGCAGTACTTC. The encoded protein is CSAPGPNSLRQYF.

This chain connects TRBV5-1 to TRBJ2-5; possibly TRBD1 for D (5 bases). The V gene's germline CDR1 is SGHRS and CDR2 YFSETQ. The CDR3 spans 13 residues. Trimming cost V 7 bases and J 5 bases, with 15 bases left between them. This chain's CDR3 is CASYPQGTETQYF. CDR3 nucleotide sequence: TGCGCCAGCTACCCTCAGGGTACGGAGACCCAGTACTTC.

This clonotype was seen a few times. The chain joins TRBV5-1 to TRBJ2-3; maybe TRBD2 (5 bases). The CDR3 is 15 amino acids. Germline CDR1 SGHRS, CDR2 YFSETQ. With 7 bases removed from V and 2 bases from J, the gap between germline ends came to 17 bases. The CDR3 bases are TGCGCCAGCCGCCCCCCGGGAACCTTCACAGATACGCAGTATTTT. It is translated as CASRPPGTFTDTQYF.

This clonotype was observed a few times. The rearrangement joins TRBV12-3 or TRBV12-4 to TRBJ1-2; D call uncertain. This CDR3 has 12 amino acids. The ends were cut back, 6 bases at V and 7 bases at J, with 12 bases in the middle. For the CDR3, the DNA is TGTGCCAGCAGCAACAGTTTGCTTGGCTACACCTTC. It encodes CASSNSLLGYTF.